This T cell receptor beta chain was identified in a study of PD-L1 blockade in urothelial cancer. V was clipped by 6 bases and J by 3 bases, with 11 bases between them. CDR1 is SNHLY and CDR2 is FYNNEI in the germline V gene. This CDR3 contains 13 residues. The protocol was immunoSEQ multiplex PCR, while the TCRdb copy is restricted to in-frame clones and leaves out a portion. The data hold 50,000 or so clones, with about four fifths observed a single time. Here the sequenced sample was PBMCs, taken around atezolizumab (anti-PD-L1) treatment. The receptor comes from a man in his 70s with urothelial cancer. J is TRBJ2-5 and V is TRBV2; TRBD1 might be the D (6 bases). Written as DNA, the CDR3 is TGTGCCAGCAGGGACAGTGGGGAAGAGACCCAGTACTTC. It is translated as CASRDSGEETQYF.